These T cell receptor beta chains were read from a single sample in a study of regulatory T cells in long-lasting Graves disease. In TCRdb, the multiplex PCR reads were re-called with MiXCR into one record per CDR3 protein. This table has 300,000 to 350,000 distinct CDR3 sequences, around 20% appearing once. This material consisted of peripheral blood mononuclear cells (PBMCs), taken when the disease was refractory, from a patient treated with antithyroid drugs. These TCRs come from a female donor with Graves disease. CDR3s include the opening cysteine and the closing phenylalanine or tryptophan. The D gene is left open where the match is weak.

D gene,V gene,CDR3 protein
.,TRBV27,CASSFTGYSEQYF
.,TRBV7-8,CASSFDSPNYEQYF
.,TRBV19,CASSAGLLNTGELFF
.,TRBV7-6,CASSSTGTEAFF
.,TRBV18,CASSPPTNLNSPLHF
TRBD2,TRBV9,CASTPYLAGDTGELFF
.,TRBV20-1,CSATLGPRNTEAFF
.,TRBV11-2,CASSLKGVGPQHF
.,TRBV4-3,CASSLATGRTEAFF
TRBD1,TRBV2,CASSDGTGGEKLFF
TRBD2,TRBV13,CASSSGLAGIHEQYF
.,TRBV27,CASSLMYGETQYF
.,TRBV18,CASSPRWEGFYNSPLHF
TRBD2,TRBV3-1,CASSQGRTSGKIGETQYF
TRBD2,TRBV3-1,CASSRGLAGGTGELFF
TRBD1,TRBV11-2,CASSSDRGLLNTGELFF
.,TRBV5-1,CASSLQGDSNQPQHF
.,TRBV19,CASSPWNRANQPQHF
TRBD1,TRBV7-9,CASSRTGGAAGELFF
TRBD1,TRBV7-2,CASSAQTGDEKLFF
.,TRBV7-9,CASSIRVGGSGYGYTF
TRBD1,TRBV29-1,CSAPYKGARGYTF
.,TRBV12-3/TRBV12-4,CASSLFGETQYF
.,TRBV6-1,CASSLGRFNSPLHF
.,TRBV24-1,CATSEHVATNEKLFF
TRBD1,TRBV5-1,CASSAGQGVSSSYNSPLHF
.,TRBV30,CAWSVGQGHQPQHF
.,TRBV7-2,CASSFGGRVTDTQYF
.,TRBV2,CASSDGPGSNQPQHF
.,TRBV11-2,CASSLGGRRTDTQYF
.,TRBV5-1,CASSLSGEEEETQYF
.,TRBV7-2,CASSLQSTDTQYF
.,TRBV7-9,CASSFGRDSTYERYF
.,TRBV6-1,CASSDQANYGYTF
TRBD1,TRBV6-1,CASSTRTGLYGGYTF
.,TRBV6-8,CASSYSGKDEEKLFF
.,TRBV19,CASSGTGASNQPQHF
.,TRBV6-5,CASSYSPYEQYF
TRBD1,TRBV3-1,CASSPRGAPEAFF
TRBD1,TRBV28,CASSAEKTGGASEAFF
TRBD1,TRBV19,CASSLRTGLDNQPQHF
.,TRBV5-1,CASSLAGSQPQHF
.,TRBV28,CASSLAGNTYEQYF
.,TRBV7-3,CASSPHRDTALYGYTF
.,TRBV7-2,CASSLGRYTYEQYF
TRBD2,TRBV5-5,CASSLVVSASGMGETQYF
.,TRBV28,CASTLELLGTTQRGYTF
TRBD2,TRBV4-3,CASGPYLAGSSGANVLTF
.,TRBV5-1,CASSWRGGRSNEQFF
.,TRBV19,CASSIAGADIQYF